One and the same sample provided the 13 T cell receptor delta chains below, sequenced in a study of gamma-delta T cells after stem cell transplantation. TCRdb reanalysed the RT-PCR reads via CATT. Of fewer than 1,500 delta-chain clones listed, around 13% are singletons. Sequencing was carried out using gamma-delta T cells. These receptors originate from a human donor. It is not recorded whose cells these are; they may come from a transplant donor.

This clone was detected only a few times. TCRdb's protein, taken from a much larger clone, differs from this DNA's translation at residue 4, likely owing to a read error; the protein displayed comes from the DNA. The J gene is TRDJ3, the V gene TRDV2; the D gene is possibly TRDD3 (6 bases). Germline CDR1 is GEAIGNYY and CDR2 is EKD. This CDR3 region has 17 residues. CDR3 bases: TGTGCCTGTGGCACCGTACTGGGCTCCTGGGACACCCGACAGATGTTTTTC. Encoded protein: CACGTVLGSWDTRQMFF.

This clone came up a few times. This is likely an artifact of a read error, given a far larger clone one base away. The V and J genes are TRDV2 and TRDJ1; the match to TRDD3 covers 10 bases. The J call is in doubt because the DNA end fits TRDJ2 better. This CDR3 is 16 amino acids long. The germline gives CDR1 GEAIGNYY, CDR2 EKD. The CDR3 DNA reads TGTGCCTGTGACACCCTGGGGGATATCGGCACCGATAAACTCTTCTTT. Protein: CACDTLGDIGTDKLFF.

The table lists this clone with a few counts. One base separates it from a far larger clone, so it is likely a read error. The V call is TRDV2, the J call TRDJ1, with 7 bases that match TRDD3. Germline CDR1 GEAIGNYY, CDR2 EKD. CDR3 length: 15 residues. CDR3 sequence (DNA): TGTGCCCGTGATCGCTTGGGGGAGAGCACCGATAAACTCATCTTT. Translating it yields CARDRLGESTDKLIF.

On this clone: This sequence is one base from a far larger clone and is likely a read error. V gene TRDV2 combines with J gene TRDJ1; TRDD3 agrees at 8 bases. V gave up 3 bases and J gave up 3 bases; unmatched junction bases: 14. CDR1 GEAIGNYY and CDR2 EKD come from the germline V gene. CDR3 size: 17 residues. The CDR3 sequence is CACDSIDGGIISDKLIF. Written as DNA, the CDR3 is TGTGCCTGTGACTCTATAGACGGGGGGATAATTTCCGATAAACTCATCTTT.

To note about this clone: The TCRdb protein, from a much larger clone, departs from this DNA's translation at residue 17, likely by read error; the protein shown derives from the DNA. The chain uses TRDV2 and TRDJ1; 11 bases fit TRDD3. Germline lookup yields CDR1 GEAIGNYY and CDR2 EKD. This CDR3 contains 20 residues. The CDR3 DNA follows: TGTGCCTGTGACTTGATGTCGGCGGGGCTGGGGGATACATCCACCGATCAACTCATCTTT. Translated: CACDLMSAGLGDTSTDQLIF.

This clone is categorized as large. The sample carries other DNA sequences with the same CDR3. The V gene is TRDV2, the J gene TRDJ1; TRDD3 agrees at 13 bases. The V gene's germline CDR1 is GEAIGNYY and CDR2 EKD. CDR3 length equals 21 residues. The junction had 15 bases not matched to a gene; V was cut back by 0 bases and J by 0 bases. The CDR3 protein is CACDTLLGDTRTPTYTDKLIF. CDR3 sequence (DNA): TGTGCCTGTGACACCTTACTGGGGGATACGCGAACTCCCACTTACACCGATAAACTCATCTTT.

As regards this clone: The protein TCRdb gives is from a much larger clone and does not agree with this DNA's translation at residue 9, likely a read error; the protein shown here comes from the DNA. The rearrangement uses TRDV2 and TRDJ1; TRDD3 agrees at 11 bases. CDR1 and CDR2 (germline): GEAIGNYY, EKD. V trimming: 3 bases; J trimming: 1 base; junction bases outside the gene matches: 18. This CDR3 contains 20 residues. The DNA for the CDR3 is TGTGCCTGTGACTTGATGTCGGCGGTGCTGGGGGATACATCCACCGATAAACTCATCTTT. Its protein is CACDLMSAVLGDTSTDKLIF.

Regarding this clone: Given a far larger clone just one base away, this is likely a sequencing read error. The chain links TRDV2 to TRDJ3; 8 bases line up with TRDD3. The CDR3 covers 22 residues. Germline V gene sequence: CDR1 GEAIGNYY, CDR2 EKD. CDR3 in DNA: TGTGCCTGTGACACCGGGGATTTACTGGGGGCTGCGAGCTCCCGGGACACCCGACAGATGTTTTTC. Translated: CACDTGDLLGAASSRDTRQMFF.

On this clone: A far larger clone is off by one base, so a read error is likely. The rearrangement joins TRDV1 to TRDJ1; either TRDD2 or TRDD3 may fit D (7 bases each). This CDR3 spans 23 amino acids. Germline V gene data show CDR1 as TSWWSYY and CDR2 as QGS. The CDR3 region is CALGDPAFLLPGGPTPYTDKPIF. Written as DNA, the CDR3 is TGTGCTCTTGGGGACCCGGCCTTCCTTCTCCCTGGGGGGCCGACCCCGTACACCGATAAACCCATCTTT.

This clone has a handful of counts. This sequence is one base from a far larger clone and is likely a read error. Other DNA sequences of this sample code for an identical CDR3. This chain uses TRDV2 with TRDJ1, with TRDD3 identical over 13 bases. Trimming took 4 bases from V and 0 from J; bases not matched to a gene: 13. The CDR3 contains 19 residues. Germline CDR1 and CDR2: GEAIGNYY and EKD. CDR3 amino acids: CACDAVLGDTLGNTDKLIF. The DNA for the CDR3 is TGTGCCTGTGATGCTGTACTGGGGGATACGTTGGGTAACACCGATAAACTCATCTTT.

A few counts support this clone. The likely explanation is a read error, given a far larger clone one base away. V and J are TRDV2 and TRDJ1; D is possibly TRDD3 (5 bases). V lost 3 bases and J 0 bases, leaving 16 bases between the germline ends. Germline-derived CDR1 and CDR2 are GEAIGNYY and EKD. The CDR3 contains 16 residues. The CDR3 sequence: CACDSVSGGNTDKLIF. The CDR3 DNA sequence: TGTGCCTGTGACTCCGTCTCCGGGGGTAACACCGATAAACTCATCTTT.

The CDR3 coding sequence is TGTGCCTGTGACCCGCTTGCTACAGGGGTGGGATACACCGATAAACTCATCTTT. It yields the protein CACDPLATGVGYTDKLIF. The rearrangement joins TRDV2 to TRDJ1; TRDD3 might be the D (5 bases). V was cut by 3 bases and J by 0 bases, with 22 bases left in between. CDR3 length: 18 residues. Germline loops: CDR1 GEAIGNYY, CDR2 EKD.

As to this clone: TCRdb pairs this DNA with a much larger clone's protein that differs at residue 4, likely a read error; the protein shown was translated from the DNA. The CDR3 is CACGTLGESSWDTRQMFF. The DNA for the CDR3 is TGTGCCTGTGGCACACTGGGGGAAAGCTCCTGGGACACCCGACAGATGTTTTTC. This chain connects TRDV2 to TRDJ3, with 9 bases identical to TRDD3. With 5 bases clipped from V and 0 bases from J, the junction kept 7 bases outside the gene matches. The CDR3 is made up of 18 amino acids. In germline, CDR1 is GEAIGNYY, CDR2 EKD.